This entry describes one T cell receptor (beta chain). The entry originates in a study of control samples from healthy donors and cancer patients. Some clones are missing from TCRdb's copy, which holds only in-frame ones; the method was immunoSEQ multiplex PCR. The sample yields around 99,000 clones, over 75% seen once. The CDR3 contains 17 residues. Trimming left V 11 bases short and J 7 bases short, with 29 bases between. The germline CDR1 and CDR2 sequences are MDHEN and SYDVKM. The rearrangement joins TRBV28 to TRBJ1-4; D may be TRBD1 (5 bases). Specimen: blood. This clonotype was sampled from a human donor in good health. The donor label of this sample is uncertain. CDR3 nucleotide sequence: TGTGCCTCCACACCCCCCGCAGGGAGAGGTCACGGTGAAAAACTGTTTTTT. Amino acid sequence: CASTPPAGRGHGEKLFF.